The 10 T cell receptor beta chains reported below all come from one sample, sequenced in a study of tumor-infiltrating lymphocytes in oesophageal squamous cell carcinoma. TCRdb ran MiXCR on the PCR reads and lists one entry per CDR3 protein. The repertoire holds some 9,900 distinct CDR3 sequences, with around 63% as singletons. Specimen: esophageal tumor tissue. The receptors were gathered from a male donor with esophageal squamous cell carcinoma.

The chain has TRBV12-3 or TRBV12-4 and TRBJ1-2; D is unclear. Trimming took off 5 bases at V and 12 bases at J, with 16 bases between the two ends. The CDR3 length is 12 residues. The CDR3 loop is CASSLLAGGHTF. CDR3 DNA: TGTGCCAGCAGTCTGCTCGCTGGAGGCCACACCTTC.

CDR3 loop: CASSPTPTGLETQYF. The CDR3 DNA reads TGTGCCAGCAGCCCGACCCCCACAGGGTTAGAGACCCAGTACTTC. The chain carries TRBV6-1 and TRBJ2-1, with D possibly being TRBD1 (6 bases). The J call may be incorrect, as the DNA end agrees better with TRBJ2-5. The length of the CDR3 is 15 residues. Germline assignment: CDR1 MNHNS and CDR2 SASEGT.

J is TRBJ1-1 and V is TRBV7-9; TRBD1 is a possible D gene (6 bases). Germline loops: CDR1 SEHNR, CDR2 FQNEAQ (reference sequence). Trimming stripped 5 bases from V and 7 bases from J, with 17 bases between. CDR3 length: 14 residues. The CDR3 DNA follows: TGTGCCAGCAGCCCCTTAGGGGGGCTCGGTGAAGCTTTCTTT. Its protein product is CASSPLGGLGEAFF.

The rearrangement joins TRBV12-3 or TRBV12-4 to TRBJ2-6; D is tentatively TRBD1 or TRBD2 (5 bases each). The CDR3 contains 17 residues. V was clipped by 2 bases and J by 3 bases, with 14 bases between them. CDR3 sequence: CASSLRFGGSGANVLTF. The CDR3 DNA reads TGTGCCAGCAGTTTACGGTTTGGGGGTAGTGGGGCCAACGTCCTGACTTTC.

This clonotype was observed a single time. V usage is TRBV12-3 or TRBV12-4 and J usage is TRBJ2-5; 8 nucleotides agree with TRBD1. The CDR3 spans 15 residues. V lost 2 bases, J lost 11 bases, and 13 bases stayed unmatched. CDR3 sequence: CASSLRQGAENEQYF. Here the CDR3 DNA reads TGTGCCAGCAGTTTAAGGCAGGGGGCTGAAAATGAGCAGTACTTC.

This clonotype has a handful of counts. The chain combines TRBV11-2 with TRBJ1-6, with a weak D call TRBD1 (5 bases). Germline lookup yields CDR1 SGHAT and CDR2 FQNNGV. The CDR3 is 14 amino acids. Trimming took 4 bases from V and 5 from J, leaving 9 bases between them. CDR3 DNA sequence: TGTGCCAGCAGCTGGACGGACAATAATTCACCCCTCCACTTT. Protein sequence: CASSWTDNNSPLHF.

The rearrangement uses TRBV28 and TRBJ1-5; 12 positions match TRBD1. There are 16 residues in the CDR3. CDR1 and CDR2 from the germline V gene are MDHEN and SYDVKM. The trim removed 5 bases at V and 7 bases at J, leaving 9 bases unmatched. In nucleotides, the CDR3 is TGTGCCAGCAGTCAAACCGGGACAGGGGGCAGCCAGCCCCAGCATTTT. Translating gives CASSQTGTGGSQPQHF.

This rearrangement joins TRBV28 to TRBJ1-5, with D hard to call. The CDR3 spans 12 residues. The V and J ends lost 7 bases and 2 bases respectively, with 6 bases between them. Germline lookup yields CDR1 MDHEN and CDR2 SYDVKM. This CDR3 is CASKDGNQPQHF. As DNA, the CDR3 is TGTGCCAGCAAGGATGGCAATCAGCCCCAGCATTTT.

The rearrangement joins TRBV3-1 to TRBJ2-7; D possibly corresponds to TRBD2 (6 bases). Trimming took off 2 bases at V and 10 bases at J, with 15 bases between the two ends. Per germline, CDR1 LGHDT and CDR2 YNNKEL (reference sequence). This CDR3 spans 13 amino acids. The CDR3 nucleotides read TGTGCCAGCAGCCAATGGAGGGAAGGCGAACAGTACTTC. It codes for CASSQWREGEQYF.

This clonotype was detected once. This rearrangement joins TRBV7-6 to TRBJ2-4, with unresolved D. The DNA end lines up better with TRBJ2-7; the J call may be wrong. Germline CDR1 is SGHVS and CDR2 is FNYEAQ. CDR3 length: 14 amino acids. This CDR3 reads CASSFGPRNHEQYF. The CDR3 nucleotides read TGTGCCAGCAGCTTCGGGCCCAGGAACCACGAGCAGTACTTC.